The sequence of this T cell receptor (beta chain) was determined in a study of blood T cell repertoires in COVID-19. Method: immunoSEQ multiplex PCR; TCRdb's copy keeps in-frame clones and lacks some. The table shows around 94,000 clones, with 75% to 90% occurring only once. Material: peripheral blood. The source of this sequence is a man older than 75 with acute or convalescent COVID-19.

CDR3 region: CASSPLEGNYGYTF. The CDR3 DNA reads as TGTGCCAGCAGCCCCTTGGAGGGAAACTATGGCTACACCTTC. The rearrangement joins TRBV4-2 to TRBJ1-2; D is ambiguous. V lost 4 bases, J lost 2 bases, and 11 bases lay in between. The CDR3 is 14 amino acids. From germline, CDR1 is LGHNA and CDR2 YNFKEQ.